These 26 T cell receptor beta chains were sequenced from one sample in a study of blood T cell repertoires in COVID-19. Assay used: immunoSEQ multiplex PCR; TCRdb lists only in-frame clones, some missing. The top ten clones hold more than 4% of a sample with around 110,000 clones, about 80% of them seen once. Material for sequencing was peripheral blood. The receptor source for this set is a man between 70 and 80 years old with acute or convalescent COVID-19.

The J gene is TRBJ1-3, the V gene TRBV9; D remains unclear. Looked up from germline, CDR1 is SGDLS and CDR2 is YYNGEE. This CDR3 contains 15 residues. With 1 base removed from V and 0 bases from J, the gap between germline ends came to 8 bases. This chain's CDR3 is CASSVSGDSGNTIYF. For the CDR3, the DNA is TGTGCCAGCAGCGTAAGCGGGGACTCTGGAAACACCATATATTTT.

This rearrangement joins TRBV6-6 to TRBJ2-2, with D tentatively TRBD2 (5 bases). Germline assignment: CDR1 MNHNY and CDR2 SVGAGI (reference sequence). The ends were cut back, 5 bases at V and 7 bases at J, with 8 bases in the middle. CDR3 size: 12 residues. CDR3 in DNA: TGTGCCAGCAGTACCGGGGACGGGGAGCTGTTTTTT. Its translation is CASSTGDGELFF.

The chain links TRBV20-1 to TRBJ2-1; tentatively, D is TRBD2 (5 bases). The length of the CDR3 is 11 residues. The ends were cut back, 0 bases at V and 10 bases at J, with 7 bases in the middle. In germline, CDR1 is DFQATT, CDR2 SNEGSKA (reference sequence). The CDR3 DNA reads TGCAGTGCTAGAGAATTAGCGGAGCAGTTCTTC. Translating it yields CSARELAEQFF.

This clone has a single count. This rearrangement joins TRBV6-5 to TRBJ2-5, with a possible D match to TRBD1 (6 bases). The CDR3 is 16 amino acids. Germline assignment: CDR1 MNHEY and CDR2 SVGAGI. The ends were cut back, 0 bases at V and 2 bases at J, with 13 bases in the middle. In DNA form, the CDR3 reads TGTGCCAGCAGTTACTCGAGTAGTCAGGGGCAAGAGACCCAGTACTTC. Translating it yields CASSYSSSQGQETQYF.

The CDR3 spells CASSLSRYEQYF. The CDR3 region has the DNA TGTGCCAGCAGCCTCTCGCGCTACGAGCAGTACTTC. The chain is built from TRBV7-8 and TRBJ2-7; the D is unclear. V lost 5 bases, J lost 3 bases, and 8 bases lay in between. The germline gives CDR1 SGHVS, CDR2 FQNEAQ. The CDR3 spans 12 residues.

The CDR3 spells CASTRGMQETQYF. DNA of the CDR3: TGTGCCTCAACCAGGGGTATGCAAGAGACCCAGTACTTC. The rearrangement links TRBV2 to TRBJ2-5; tentative D call: TRBD1 (6 bases). Per the germline V gene, CDR1 is SNHLY and CDR2 is FYNNEI. V lost 11 bases and J 2 bases, leaving 15 bases between the germline ends. This CDR3 has 13 residues.

This clone was observed a few times. This chain uses TRBV28 with TRBJ1-2; D is perhaps TRBD1 (5 bases). The CDR3 is made up of 13 amino acids. CDR1 is MDHEN and CDR2 is SYDVKM in the germline V gene. The V and J ends lost 5 bases and 5 bases respectively, with 12 bases between them. CDR3 nucleotides: TGTGCCAGCAGTCGTGACAGAATATATGGCTACACCTTC. This translates into CASSRDRIYGYTF.

The V call is TRBV6-6, the J call TRBJ2-1; D might be TRBD1 (5 bases). Germline V CDR1 and CDR2: MNHNY, SVGAGI (reference sequence). The CDR3 is 12 amino acids. Trimming cost V 6 bases and J 8 bases, with 11 bases left between them. CDR3 DNA sequence: TGTGCCAGCAGGTCCCAGGGCTATGAGCAGTTCTTC. Protein sequence: CASRSQGYEQFF.

The gene calls are TRBV5-1 and TRBJ1-1; a weak D match, TRBD1 (6 bases). The CDR3 has 15 residues. The V gene lost 6 bases and the J gene lost 5 bases, with 20 bases spanning the gap. Germline CDR1 reads SGHRS; CDR2 reads YFSETQ. CDR3 nucleotides: TGCGCCAGCAACCTACTAGGGGGGGCAGATACTGAAGCTTTCTTT. Translation gives CASNLLGGADTEAFF.

The V gene is TRBV7-7, the J gene TRBJ2-5; maybe TRBD2 (6 bases). Looked up from germline, CDR1 is SSHAT and CDR2 is FNYEAQ (reference sequence). This CDR3 has 13 residues. Trimming left V 5 bases short and J 4 bases short, with 11 bases between. CDR3 in DNA: TGTGCCAGCAGCCCCACGGGGGTAGAGACCCAGTACTTC. Translated, it gives CASSPTGVETQYF.

This clone came up once. The chain has TRBV19 and TRBJ1-6; no definite D call. Germline loops: CDR1 LNHDA, CDR2 SQIVND (reference sequence). CDR3 length: 14 residues. Trimming stripped 6 bases from V and 9 bases from J, with 15 bases between. The CDR3 nucleotides read TGTGCCAGTAGATCGGGTGAGGATTTTTCACCCCTCCACTTT. Amino acids: CASRSGEDFSPLHF.

The count of this clone is one. The chain has TRBV27 and TRBJ2-1; 8 nucleotides match TRBD2. The V and J ends lost 2 bases and 9 bases, in that order; junction bases with no gene match: 6. From germline, CDR1 is MNHEY and CDR2 SMNVEV (reference sequence). The CDR3 runs 14 residues. The DNA of the CDR3 is TGTGCCAGCAGTTTAGTAGCGGGGACTAGTGAGCAGTTCTTC. Encoded protein: CASSLVAGTSEQFF.

The rearrangement links TRBV4-1 to TRBJ1-1; D call uncertain. V lost 0 bases, J lost 10 bases, and 15 bases lay in between. This CDR3 has 14 residues. Per the germline V gene, CDR1 is MGHRA and CDR2 is YSYEKL. The CDR3 DNA reads TGCGCCAGCAGCCAAGAAAAGAAGAGGGTAGGAGCTTTCTTT. Protein: CASSQEKKRVGAFF.

The chain links TRBV15 to TRBJ2-3; 10 nucleotides match TRBD2. Germline values: CDR1 LNHNV, CDR2 YYDKDF (reference sequence). This CDR3 contains 17 residues. J was trimmed by 7 bases and V by 0 bases; bases with no gene match: 10. The CDR3 loop is CATSRDQSSGGRNTQYF. The CDR3 DNA reads as TGTGCCACCAGCAGAGATCAGAGTAGCGGGGGGCGAAATACGCAGTATTTT.

The CDR3 DNA is TGTGCCAGCAGCCCTAGGGCGTTCGGGGGGCAGGTAGATACGCAGTATTTT. Translation gives CASSPRAFGGQVDTQYF. V usage is TRBV7-6 and J usage is TRBJ2-3, with TRBD2 as a possible D gene (7 bases). Trimming took off 5 bases at V and 5 bases at J, with 23 bases between the two ends. CDR1 is SGHVS and CDR2 is FNYEAQ in the germline V gene. The CDR3 is 17 amino acids.

Only a few counts were recorded for this clone. At the DNA level, this CDR3 is encoded by other sequences in the same sample as well. The CDR3 sequence: CASSTGVTEAFF. The CDR3 DNA reads as TGTGCCAGCAGCACAGGGGTTACTGAAGCTTTCTTT. The rearrangement joins TRBV7-9 to TRBJ1-1; 7 positions agree with TRBD1. This CDR3 is 12 amino acids long. In germline, CDR1 is SEHNR, CDR2 FQNEAQ (reference sequence). V was clipped by 5 bases and J by 5 bases; unmatched bases: 2.

V and J are TRBV9 and TRBJ2-6, with 8 bases lining up with TRBD1. The CDR3 spans 18 residues. Germline V gene data show CDR1 as SGDLS and CDR2 as YYNGEE. Germline trimming cut 0 bases from V and 2 bases from J; bases unmatched to any gene: 7. The CDR3 reads CASSVAPTTGAGANVLTF. DNA for the CDR3: TGTGCCAGCAGCGTAGCCCCTACGACAGGGGCTGGGGCCAACGTCCTGACTTTC.

About this clone itself: One end of the junction varies from germline; a read error may be responsible. V is TRBV6-5 and J is TRBJ1-1, with D perhaps TRBD1 (6 bases). This CDR3 region has 13 residues. Germline CDR1 and CDR2: MNHEY and SVGAGI. The DNA of the CDR3 is TGTGCCAGCAGTTACTCGACCCGAGGGGGATTCGTCTTT. Its translation is CASSYSTRGGFVF.

The V and J genes are TRBV19 and TRBJ1-4, with a tentative D call TRBD1 (5 bases). V was pared by 0 bases and J by 10 bases, with 12 bases between. The CDR3 totals 14 residues. Germline CDR1 LNHDA, CDR2 SQIVND (reference sequence). This CDR3 reads CASSIDGAERKLFF. The CDR3 nucleotides read TGTGCCAGTAGTATAGATGGGGCAGAGCGAAAACTGTTTTTT. Complete variable domain (other parts from reference TRBV19 and TRBJ1-4): DGGITQSPKYLFRKEGQNVTLSCEQNLNHDAMYWYRQDPGQGLRLIYYSQIVNDFQKGDIAEGYSVSREKKESFPLTVTSAQKNPTAFYLCASSIDGAERKLFFGSGTQLSVL.

CDR3 DNA: TGTGCCAGCAGCCCCGGGACAGGGTACAACGAGCAGTACTTC. Its translation is CASSPGTGYNEQYF. This rearrangement joins TRBV6-5 to TRBJ2-7; TRBD1 matches 9 bases. V trimming: 6 bases; J trimming: 5 bases; junction bases outside the gene matches: 8. The CDR3 totals 14 residues. The germline gives CDR1 MNHEY, CDR2 SVGAGI.

The chain joins TRBV6-1 to TRBJ1-4; TRBD1 aligns across 9 bases. Germline V gene data show CDR1 as MNHNS and CDR2 as SASEGT. V was pared by 2 bases and J by 6 bases, with 4 bases of the junction left unmatched. The CDR3 totals 15 residues. This CDR3 reads CASSEWTGADEKLFF. CDR3 DNA: TGTGCCAGCAGTGAATGGACAGGGGCTGATGAAAAACTGTTTTTT.

The V gene is TRBV10-1, the J gene TRBJ2-7; D ambiguous. The CDR3 runs 11 residues. V was clipped by 3 bases and J by 4 bases, with 4 bases between them. The germline V gene has CDR1 WNHNN and CDR2 SYGVQD (reference sequence). For the CDR3, the DNA is TGCGCCAGCAGTGACGGGTACGAGCAGTACTTC. Protein product: CASSDGYEQYF.

This chain links TRBV10-3 with TRBJ2-1; 12 nucleotides match TRBD2. CDR1 is ENHRY and CDR2 is SYGVKD in the germline V gene. V shed 5 bases and J 0 bases; nucleotides not matched to a gene: 5. The CDR3 has 17 residues. The CDR3 spells CAISTLAGGYSYNEQFF. Written as DNA, the CDR3 is TGTGCCATCAGTACCCTAGCGGGGGGGTACTCCTACAATGAGCAGTTCTTC.

This rearrangement joins TRBV14 to TRBJ1-2; the match to TRBD1 covers 8 bases. This CDR3 region has 15 residues. Germline assignment: CDR1 SGHDN and CDR2 FVKESK. V lost 4 bases, J lost 7 bases, and 11 bases stayed unmatched. The CDR3 DNA follows: TGTGCCAGCAGCCGCAGCCTACCAGGGGGCAGTGGCTACACCTTC. Translating gives CASSRSLPGGSGYTF.

The chain has TRBV16 and TRBJ1-3, with D perhaps TRBD1 (6 bases). The V and J ends lost 0 bases and 4 bases respectively, with 10 bases between them. The CDR3 is 15 amino acids. The germline gives CDR1 KGHSY, CDR2 FQNENV. The CDR3 DNA sequence: TGTGCCAGCAGCCAATCGCCAGGGGTCGGAAACACCATATATTTT. It translates to CASSQSPGVGNTIYF.

The rearrangement joins TRBV2 to TRBJ1-6; D is unresolved. CDR3 size: 13 residues. The ends were cut back, 3 bases at V and 8 bases at J, with 8 bases in the middle. From germline, CDR1 is SNHLY and CDR2 FYNNEI. CDR3 in amino acids: CASSEREYSPLHF. CDR3 nucleotide sequence: TGTGCCAGCAGTGAGAGGGAGTATTCACCCCTCCACTTT. The variable domain in full, with the rest retrieved from reference TRBV2 and TRBJ1-6, is EPEVTQTPSHQVTQMGQEVILRCVPISNHLYFYWYRQILGQKVEFLVSFYNNEISEKSEIFDDQFSVERPDGSNFTLKIRSTKLEDSAMYFCASSEREYSPLHFGNGTRLTVT.